The next 21 T cell receptor beta chains were all read from a single sample in a study of T cells in Graves' hyperthyroidism and ophthalmopathy (dated by TCRdb to between 2017 and 2020). The receptor library was made with multiplex PCR. Sequencing took place on an Illumina HiSeq 2000. Amplification of TCR beta CDR3 regions was carried out from RNA transcripts. For the first round of RT-PCR on the TCR CDR3, the HTBI primer set was used together with the Qiagen OneStep RT-PCR kit. TCRdb passed the public sequencing reads through fastp at Q25 and MiXCR, retaining productive beta sequences. Rows are combined by CDR3 protein, so each entry shows the most common genes and DNA. The sample includes 690,000 or so distinct CDR3 sequences, with around 20% observed a single time. The top ten clones comprise around 17% of the sample. What was sequenced was blood. The receptors come from a woman aged 45 to 65 with Graves' hyperthyroidism that later progressed to Graves' ophthalmopathy.

This clonotype was seen many times. The rearrangement joins TRBV3-1 to TRBJ1-1; D remains ambiguous. The CDR3 length is 13 residues. Germline CDR1 LGHDT, CDR2 YNNKEL (reference sequence). V shed 4 bases and J shed 5 bases, with 11 bases lying between them. CDR3 bases: TGTGCCAGCAGCCTCCTTTCCGGTACTGAAGCTTTCTTT. It specifies CASSLLSGTEAFF.

This clonotype has only a few counts. The rearrangement links TRBV3-1 to TRBJ1-4; TRBD1 matches 8 bases. Germline CDR1 is LGHDT and CDR2 is YNNKEL (reference sequence). CDR3 length: 15 amino acids. The V and J ends lost 7 bases and 4 bases, in that order; junction bases with no gene match: 8. The CDR3 DNA sequence: TGTGCCAGCACCCGGGACAGGAGGTTTAATGAAAAACTGTTTTTT. Translation: CASTRDRRFNEKLFF.

This clonotype was counted between two and nine times. The CDR3 DNA is TGCGCCAGCAGCTCGAGCCGGGACTCGCCACACCAAAGCTCCTACAATGAGCAGTTCTTC. It is translated as CASSSSRDSPHQSSYNEQFF. V is TRBV5-1 and J is TRBJ2-1; TRBD2 might be the D (6 bases). Deletions cut 3 bases from V and 0 bases from J, with 25 bases between. Germline V lookup: CDR1 SGHRS, CDR2 YFSETQ. This CDR3 spans 20 amino acids.

The J gene is TRBJ2-2, the V gene TRBV6-5; 8 bases map to TRBD2. Looked up from germline, CDR1 is MNHEY and CDR2 is SVGAGI. The J segment lost 1 base and the V segment lost 2 bases, leaving 6 bases of the junction unmatched. This CDR3 is built from 17 residues. Written as DNA, the CDR3 is TGTGCCAGCAGTTACGTTGCGGGGGGATGGAACACCGGGGAGCTGTTTTTT. Translated: CASSYVAGGWNTGELFF.

The chain combines TRBV15 with TRBJ1-1, with a tentative D call TRBD1 (5 bases). With 4 bases removed from V and 4 bases from J, the gap between germline ends came to 10 bases. Germline lookup yields CDR1 LNHNV and CDR2 YYDKDF (reference sequence). There are 13 residues in the CDR3. DNA of the CDR3: TGTGCCACCAGCAACGAAAGGGGCACTGAAGCTTTCTTT. It translates to CATSNERGTEAFF.

The CDR3 reads CASSQAGYGYTF. CDR3 nucleotides: TGCGCCAGCAGCCAAGCGGGGTATGGCTACACCTTC. The chain employs TRBV4-1 and TRBJ1-2; D remains unclear. Trimming removed 1 base from V and 5 bases from J, with 5 bases in between. CDR1 and CDR2 from the germline V gene are MGHRA and YSYEKL. The CDR3 covers 12 residues.

This clonotype was counted ten times or more. This chain uses TRBV6-1 with TRBJ1-2, with 7 bases matching TRBD1. Germline V CDR1 and CDR2: MNHNS, SASEGT. This CDR3 region has 14 residues. V lost 5 bases and J lost 2; bases outside the gene matches: 5. The CDR3 DNA is TGTGCCAGCAGTTTTGGGGACAGCAACTATGGCTACACCTTC. It is translated as CASSFGDSNYGYTF.

The rearrangement joins TRBV16 to TRBJ1-5; D remains unclear. The CDR3 has 14 residues. Looked up from germline, CDR1 is KGHSY and CDR2 is FQNENV. Between the trimmed V and J ends, which lost 4 bases and 5 bases, there was a span of 12 bases. The CDR3 here is CASSPQVGDQPQHF. CDR3 bases: TGTGCCAGCAGCCCCCAAGTCGGAGATCAGCCCCAGCATTTT. Drawing the rest from reference TRBV16 and TRBJ1-5, the complete variable domain is GEEVAQTPKHLVRGEGQKAKLYCAPIKGHSYVFWYQQVLKNEFKFLISFQNENVFDETGMPKERFSAKCLPNSPCSLEIQATKLEDSAVYFCASSPQVGDQPQHFGDGTRLSIL.

Regarding this clonotype: It is likely a read error, because the conserved phenylalanine at the end of the CDR3 is missing. The genes are TRBV7-2 and TRBJ2-5; the D gene is possibly TRBD1 (5 bases). V lost 4 bases and J lost 4, with 16 bases in between. The CDR3 spans 15 residues. The V gene's germline CDR1 is SGHTA and CDR2 FQGNSA. The CDR3 DNA is TGTGCCAGCAGCTCTGAGCTAGGGGTGGTAGAGACCCAGTACCTC. It is translated as CASSSELGVVETQYL.

The genes are TRBV3-1 and TRBJ2-1, with 16 bases aligning to TRBD2. Per the germline V gene, CDR1 is LGHDT and CDR2 is YNNKEL (reference sequence). This CDR3 spans 16 amino acids. V lost 4 bases to trimming and J lost 10 bases; unmatched junction nucleotides: 7. The DNA of the CDR3 is TGTGCCAGCAGCCGCCCGGGACTAGCGGGGGGGGAGGAGCAGTTCTTC. This codes for CASSRPGLAGGEEQFF.

In this sample, this clonotype turned up a few times. The J gene is TRBJ1-4, the V gene TRBV3-1; 9 bases agree with TRBD1. Germline loops: CDR1 LGHDT, CDR2 YNNKEL (reference sequence). This CDR3 region has 14 residues. The ends lost 4 bases at V and 8 bases at J; junction bases unmatched: 5. CDR3 sequence reads: CASSPGTGREKLFF. The CDR3 DNA follows: TGTGCCAGCAGCCCTGGGACAGGGAGAGAAAAACTGTTTTTT.

This chain connects TRBV3-1 to TRBJ1-5; 10 positions agree with TRBD1. This CDR3 has 14 residues. The V gene end was trimmed by 3 bases and the J gene end by 5 bases; junction bases not matched to a gene: 1. CDR1 and CDR2 (germline): LGHDT, YNNKEL (reference sequence). As DNA, the CDR3 is TGTGCCAGCAGCCAGGGACAGGGGTATCAGCCCCAGCATTTT. This gives the protein CASSQGQGYQPQHF.

This clonotype turned up a few times. The chain is built from TRBV2 and TRBJ2-7, with TRBD2 matching 11 bases. CDR1 and CDR2 (germline): SNHLY, FYNNEI. The J segment lost 6 bases and the V segment lost 5 bases, leaving 3 bases of the junction unmatched. This CDR3 contains 13 residues. CDR3 loop: CASSSLAGGEQYF. The CDR3 DNA is TGTGCCAGCAGTTCTCTAGCGGGGGGCGAGCAGTACTTC.

This clonotype appeared a few times. J is TRBJ1-2 and V is TRBV13; 8 bases agree with TRBD1. Losses at the gene ends were 5 bases for V and 0 bases for J; bases not matched to a gene: 11. CDR3 length equals 17 residues. CDR1 is PRHDT, CDR2 FYEKMQ, per germline (reference sequence). CDR3 loop: CASSPRQGHSPNYGYTF. The CDR3 DNA is TGTGCCAGCAGCCCAAGACAGGGGCACTCCCCTAACTATGGCTACACCTTC.

The sample holds many counts of this clonotype. The chain employs TRBV5-1 and TRBJ2-2; D is undetermined. The ends were cut back, 6 bases at V and 6 bases at J, with 12 bases in the middle. Germline assignment: CDR1 SGHRS and CDR2 YFSETQ. The CDR3 consists of 13 residues. DNA of the CDR3: TGCGCCAGCAACCCGGTCGGGTCCGGGGAGCTGTTTTTT. The encoded protein is CASNPVGSGELFF.

This chain links TRBV6-6 with TRBJ1-1, with D perhaps matching TRBD1 (5 bases). Germline V gene lookup returns CDR1 MNHNY and CDR2 SVGAGI (reference sequence). With 2 bases removed from V and 1 base from J, the gap between germline ends came to 17 bases. The CDR3 totals 17 residues. The CDR3 sequence is CASSYAHRTPTNTEAFF. The CDR3, as DNA: TGTGCCAGCAGTTACGCACATCGGACACCTACGAACACTGAAGCTTTCTTT.

V and J are TRBV6-1 and TRBJ1-6; 8 nucleotides line up with TRBD1. The length of the CDR3 is 13 residues. The germline gives CDR1 MNHNS, CDR2 SASEGT. Germline trimming cut 8 bases from V and 9 bases from J; bases unmatched to any gene: 6. The chain's CDR3 is CASGQGQVSPLHF. DNA of the CDR3: TGTGCCAGCGGACAGGGTCAAGTTTCACCCCTCCACTTT.

This clonotype was picked up many times. The chain carries TRBV29-1 and TRBJ1-1, with TRBD1 as a possible D gene (5 bases). Germline assignment: CDR1 SQVTM and CDR2 ANQGSEA. V was cut by 7 bases and J by 0 bases, with 12 bases left in between. The CDR3 loop spans 13 amino acids. CDR3 nucleotide sequence: TGCAGCGCTGTGGGGGGATTGAACACTGAAGCTTTCTTT. Translated, it gives CSAVGGLNTEAFF. The full variable domain, with the rest looked up from reference TRBV29-1 and TRBJ1-1, is SAVISQKPSRDICQRGTSLTIQCQVDSQVTMMFWYRQQPGQSLTLIATANQGSEATYESGFVIDKFPISRPNLTFSTLTVSNMSPEDSSIYLCSAVGGLNTEAFFGQGTRLTVV.

For this clonotype: A clone one base away is much larger, so this may be a read error. This sequence joins TRBV20-1 and TRBJ1-5; D remains ambiguous. Looked up from germline, CDR1 is DFQATT and CDR2 is SNEGSKA (reference sequence). V lost 3 bases and J lost 5, with 11 bases in between. The CDR3 covers 13 residues. This CDR3 reads CSARLEADQPQHF. The CDR3 DNA follows: TGCAGTGCTAGGTTGGAGGCGGATCAGCCCCAGCATTTT.

There are many counts of this clonotype. The rearrangement uses TRBV20-1 and TRBJ2-3; 10 bases fit TRBD2. Germline assignment: CDR1 DFQATT and CDR2 SNEGSKA (reference sequence). There are 16 residues in the CDR3. The V segment lost 5 bases and the J segment 2 bases; nucleotides outside the gene matches: 10. This chain's CDR3 is CSACCVSGGHTDTQYF. CDR3 in DNA: TGCAGTGCTTGTTGCGTTAGCGGGGGGCACACAGATACGCAGTATTTT.

The rearrangement uses TRBV20-1 and TRBJ1-4; D call uncertain. The V gene lost 3 bases and the J gene lost 5 bases, with 10 bases spanning the gap. There are 13 residues in the CDR3. Germline V CDR1 and CDR2: DFQATT, SNEGSKA (reference sequence). In DNA, the CDR3 is TGCAGTGCTAGGTGGTCCATAAATGAAAAACTGTTTTTT. It codes for CSARWSINEKLFF.